This T cell receptor (beta chain) was found in a study of blood T cell repertoires in COVID-19. For the study at large: Samples of COVID-19 (acute and convalescent) were obtained from the United States, Italy and Spain. Sources were T cells, B-cell-depleted T cells, or PBMCs; the material itself was cDNA or gDNA.

Trimming stripped 2 bases from V and 3 bases from J, with 10 bases between. CDR3 size: 15 residues. Germline V gives CDR1 KGHSH, CDR2 LQKENI. Authors' data handling: Reference gene primers were amplified, and this amplification served to estimate nucleated cell counts. Here immunoSEQ multiplex PCR was the method, and the copy in TCRdb shows in-frame clones only, minus some. That table is the source of V, J and clone size, and D and trimming were worked out from the DNA. The sample consists of some 200,000 clones, about 86% of them appearing once. Sequencing was performed on peripheral blood. The V call is TRBV18, the J call TRBJ1-4; D is uncertain. The clonotype comes from a young man with active or convalescent COVID-19. The CDR3: CASSPIGVANEKLFF. CDR3 coding DNA: TGTGCCAGCTCACCAATCGGGGTGGCTAATGAAAAACTGTTTTTT. The whole variable domain, remainder taken from reference TRBV18 and TRBJ1-4, is NAGVMQNPRHLVRRRGQEARLRCSPMKGHSHVYWYRQLPEEGLKFMVYLQKENIIDESGMPKERFSAEFPKEGPSILRIQQVVRGDSAAYFCASSPIGVANEKLFFGSGTQLSVL.